A single sample gave rise to the 9 T cell receptor beta chains below, sequenced in a study of T cells in localized non-small cell lung cancer. The protocol was immunoSEQ multiplex PCR, while the TCRdb copy is restricted to in-frame clones and leaves out a portion. Of some 50,000 clones listed, about four fifths are singletons. This material consisted of peripheral blood mononuclear cells, taken before any cancer treatment. Receptor source: a man aged 35 to 70 with stage III lung adenocarcinoma.

This clone was seen a single time. This chain uses TRBV6-1 with TRBJ2-2; D gene uncertain. Germline V gene data show CDR1 as MNHNS and CDR2 as SASEGT. The length of the CDR3 is 17 residues. V lost 1 base and J lost 3, with 15 bases in between. For the CDR3, the DNA is TGTGCCAGCAGTGAAGGACTGACTCCCTGGGACACCGGGGAGCTGTTTTTT. The encoded protein is CASSEGLTPWDTGELFF.

The chain carries TRBV14 and TRBJ2-7; either TRBD1 or TRBD2 may fit D (5 bases each). This CDR3 region has 18 residues. In germline, CDR1 is SGHDN, CDR2 FVKESK. V dropped 4 bases and J dropped 4 bases, with 26 bases sitting between them. The CDR3 region is CASSPERQLSVGVYEQYF. CDR3 DNA: TGTGCCAGCAGCCCCGAACGACAGTTATCAGTGGGGGTTTACGAGCAGTACTTC.

The chain carries TRBV29-1 and TRBJ2-1, with a possible D match to TRBD1 (6 bases). The CDR3 length is 14 residues. Germline V CDR1 and CDR2: SQVTM, ANQGSEA. V lost 6 bases and J lost 3, with 15 bases in between. The CDR3 protein is CSVGQRTVYNEQFF. The CDR3 DNA is TGCAGCGTGGGCCAACGGACAGTCTACAATGAGCAGTTCTTC.

The rearrangement uses TRBV2 and TRBJ1-1; maybe TRBD1 (6 bases). The CDR3 runs to 13 residues. V lost 8 bases and J 1 base, leaving 11 bases between the germline ends. The germline V gene has CDR1 SNHLY and CDR2 FYNNEI. For the CDR3, the DNA is TGTGCCAGCGAGGACAGCGAGAACACTGAAGCTTTCTTT. This translates into CASEDSENTEAFF.

The chain recombines TRBV19 with TRBJ1-1, with a tentative D call TRBD1 (6 bases). The V gene's germline CDR1 is LNHDA and CDR2 SQIVND (reference sequence). V was trimmed by 8 bases and J by 2 bases, leaving 9 bases between them. The CDR3 length is 12 residues. In DNA form, the CDR3 reads TGTGCCAGTGGACAGCATAACACTGAAGCTTTCTTT. Its translation: CASGQHNTEAFF. Full variable domain (missing parts from reference TRBV19 and TRBJ1-1): DGGITQSPKYLFRKEGQNVTLSCEQNLNHDAMYWYRQDPGQGLRLIYYSQIVNDFQKGDIAEGYSVSREKKESFPLTVTSAQKNPTAFYLCASGQHNTEAFFGQGTRLTVV.

This chain joins TRBV6-1 and TRBJ2-1; TRBD1 matches 11 bases. The CDR3 spans 16 residues. CDR1 and CDR2 from the germline V gene are MNHNS and SASEGT. V lost 4 bases to trimming and J lost 4 bases; unmatched junction nucleotides: 6. The CDR3 sequence is CASSGPGQGAYNEQFF. CDR3 in DNA: TGTGCCAGCAGTGGCCCTGGACAGGGGGCTTACAATGAGCAGTTCTTC.

The J gene is TRBJ2-3, the V gene TRBV30; D perhaps matches TRBD2 (6 bases). V was cut by 4 bases and J by 0 bases, with 14 bases left in between. The CDR3 runs 15 residues. The V gene's germline CDR1 is GTSNPN and CDR2 SVGIG (reference sequence). CDR3 region: CAWIDGTPSTDTQYF. The CDR3 bases are TGTGCCTGGATTGACGGGACTCCCAGCACAGATACGCAGTATTTT.

The V gene is TRBV11-1, the J gene TRBJ2-7, with 8 bases lining up with TRBD1. Looked up from germline, CDR1 is SGHAT and CDR2 is FQDESV (reference sequence). V gave up 5 bases and J gave up 6 bases; unmatched junction bases: 15. This CDR3 contains 16 residues. CDR3 sequence reads: CASSPSRFGQGSEQYF. CDR3 coding DNA: TGTGCCAGCAGCCCCTCCCGGTTTGGACAGGGCTCCGAGCAGTACTTC.

This clone came up a few times. V and J are TRBV5-6 and TRBJ2-7; D might be TRBD1 or TRBD2, each matching 5 bases. The germline V and J ends were trimmed by 2 bases and 6 bases, with 18 bases remaining between them. The CDR3 has 15 residues. The germline V gene has CDR1 SGHDT and CDR2 YYEEEE. CDR3 loop: CASSFYGGRGSEQYF. In nucleotides, the CDR3 is TGTGCCAGCAGCTTTTATGGGGGTCGGGGCAGCGAGCAGTACTTC.